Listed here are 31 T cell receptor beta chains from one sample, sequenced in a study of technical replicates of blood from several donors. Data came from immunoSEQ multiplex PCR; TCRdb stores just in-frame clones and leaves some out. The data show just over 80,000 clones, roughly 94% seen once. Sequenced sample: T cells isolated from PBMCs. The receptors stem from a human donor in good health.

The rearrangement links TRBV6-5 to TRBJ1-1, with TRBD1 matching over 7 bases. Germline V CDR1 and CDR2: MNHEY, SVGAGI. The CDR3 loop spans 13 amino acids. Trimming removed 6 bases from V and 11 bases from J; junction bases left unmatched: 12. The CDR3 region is CASSRVPGQSAFF. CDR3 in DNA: TGTGCCAGCAGCCGCGTACCGGGACAGTCGGCTTTCTTT.

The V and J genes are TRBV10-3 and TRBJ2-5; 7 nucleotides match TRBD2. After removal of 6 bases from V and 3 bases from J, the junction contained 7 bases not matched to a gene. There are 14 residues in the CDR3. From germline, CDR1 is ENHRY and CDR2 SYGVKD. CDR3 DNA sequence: TGTGCCATCAGAGGAGGGAGGGCCAAAGAGACCCAGTACTTC. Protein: CAIRGGRAKETQYF.

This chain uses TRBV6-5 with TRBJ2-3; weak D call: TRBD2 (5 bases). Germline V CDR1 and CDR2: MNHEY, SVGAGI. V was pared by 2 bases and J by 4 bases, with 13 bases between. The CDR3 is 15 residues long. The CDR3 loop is CASSYAWRSADTQYF. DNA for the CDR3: TGTGCCAGCAGTTACGCATGGAGGAGCGCAGATACGCAGTATTTT.

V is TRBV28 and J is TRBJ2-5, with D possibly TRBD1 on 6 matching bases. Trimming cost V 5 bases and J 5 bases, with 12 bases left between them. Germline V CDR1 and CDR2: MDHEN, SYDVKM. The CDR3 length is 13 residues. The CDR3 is CASSQQGRETQYF. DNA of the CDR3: TGTGCCAGCAGTCAACAGGGCAGGGAGACCCAGTACTTC.

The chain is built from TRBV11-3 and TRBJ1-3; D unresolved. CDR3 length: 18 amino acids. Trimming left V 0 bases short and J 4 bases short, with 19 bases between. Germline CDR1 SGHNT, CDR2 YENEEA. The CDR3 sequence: CASSLDSPMTLSGNTIYF. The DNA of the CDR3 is TGTGCCAGCAGCTTAGATTCCCCTATGACACTTTCCGGAAACACCATATATTTT.

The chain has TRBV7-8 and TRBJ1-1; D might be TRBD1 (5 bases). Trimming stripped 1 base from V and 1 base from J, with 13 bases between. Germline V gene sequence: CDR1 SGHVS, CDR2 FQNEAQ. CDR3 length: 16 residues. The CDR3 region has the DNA TGTGCCAGCAGCTTAGTTAGGGGACTGCAGAACACTGAAGCTTTCTTT. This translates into CASSLVRGLQNTEAFF. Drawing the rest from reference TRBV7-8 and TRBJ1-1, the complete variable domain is GAGVSQSPRYKVAKRGQDVALRCDPISGHVSLFWYQQALGQGPEFLTYFQNEAQLDKSGLPSDRFFAERPEGSVSTLKIQRTQQEDSAVYLCASSLVRGLQNTEAFFGQGTRLTVV.

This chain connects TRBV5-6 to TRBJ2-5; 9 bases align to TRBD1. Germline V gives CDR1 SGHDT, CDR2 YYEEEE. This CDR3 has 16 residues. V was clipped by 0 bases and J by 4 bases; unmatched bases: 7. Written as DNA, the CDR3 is TGTGCCAGCAGCTTGGTGGGGACAGGGCTGCGAGAGACCCAGTACTTC. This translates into CASSLVGTGLRETQYF. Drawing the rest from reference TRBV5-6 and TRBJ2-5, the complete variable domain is DAGVTQSPTHLIKTRGQQVTLRCSPKSGHDTVSWYQQALGQGPQFIFQYYEEEERQRGNFPDRFSGHQFPNYSSELNVNALLLGDSALYLCASSLVGTGLRETQYFGPGTRLLVL.

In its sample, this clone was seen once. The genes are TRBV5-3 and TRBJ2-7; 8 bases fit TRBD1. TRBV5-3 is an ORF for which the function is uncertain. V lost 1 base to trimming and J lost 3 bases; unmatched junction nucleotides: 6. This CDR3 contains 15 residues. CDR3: CARSLLGQGYYEQYF. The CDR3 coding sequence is TGTGCCAGAAGCTTGTTAGGACAGGGATACTACGAGCAGTACTTC.

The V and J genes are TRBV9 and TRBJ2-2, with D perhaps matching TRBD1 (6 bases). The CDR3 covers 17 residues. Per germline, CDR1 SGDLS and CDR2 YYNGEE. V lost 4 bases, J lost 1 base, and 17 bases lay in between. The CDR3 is CASSSPGGTGNTGELFF. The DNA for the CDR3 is TGTGCCAGCAGCTCACCTGGGGGCACGGGGAACACCGGGGAGCTGTTTTTT. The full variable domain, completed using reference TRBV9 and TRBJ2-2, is DSGVTQTPKHLITATGQRVTLRCSPRSGDLSVYWYQQSLDQGLQFLIQYYNGEERAKGNILERFSAQQFPDLHSELNLSSLELGDSALYFCASSSPGGTGNTGELFFGEGSRLTVL.

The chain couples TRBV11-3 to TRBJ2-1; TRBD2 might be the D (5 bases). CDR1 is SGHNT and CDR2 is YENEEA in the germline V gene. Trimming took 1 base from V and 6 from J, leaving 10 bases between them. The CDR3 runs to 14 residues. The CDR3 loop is CASSLGLAGNEQFF. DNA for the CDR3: TGTGCCAGCAGCTTAGGGCTAGCAGGCAATGAGCAGTTCTTC.

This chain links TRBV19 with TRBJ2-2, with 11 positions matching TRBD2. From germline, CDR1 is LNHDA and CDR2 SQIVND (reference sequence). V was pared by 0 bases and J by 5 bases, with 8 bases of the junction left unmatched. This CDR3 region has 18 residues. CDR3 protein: CASSIERGLAVSTGELFF. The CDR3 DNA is TGTGCCAGTAGTATAGAACGGGGACTAGCGGTCTCTACCGGGGAGCTGTTTTTT.

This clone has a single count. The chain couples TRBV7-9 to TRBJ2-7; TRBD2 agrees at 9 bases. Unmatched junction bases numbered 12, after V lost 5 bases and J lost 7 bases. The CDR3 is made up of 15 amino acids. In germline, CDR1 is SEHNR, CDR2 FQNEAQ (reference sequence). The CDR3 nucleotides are TGTGCCAGCAGCCCCCCCGGGACTAGCCTTTGGGAGCAGTACTTC. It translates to CASSPPGTSLWEQYF.

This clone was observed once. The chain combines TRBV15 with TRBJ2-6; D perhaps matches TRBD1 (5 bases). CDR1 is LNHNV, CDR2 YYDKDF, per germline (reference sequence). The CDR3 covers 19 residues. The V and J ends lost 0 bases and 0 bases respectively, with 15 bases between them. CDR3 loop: CATSRDSGPANSGANVLTF. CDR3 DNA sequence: TGTGCCACCAGCAGAGATTCAGGGCCAGCAAACTCTGGGGCCAACGTCCTGACTTTC.

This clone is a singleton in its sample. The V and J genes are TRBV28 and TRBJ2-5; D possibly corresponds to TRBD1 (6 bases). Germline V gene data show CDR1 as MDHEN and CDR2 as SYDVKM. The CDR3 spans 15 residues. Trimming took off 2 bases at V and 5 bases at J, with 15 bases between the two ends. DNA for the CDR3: TGTGCCAGCAGTTTACTTTCTAGGGGGTGGGAGACCCAGTACTTC. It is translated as CASSLLSRGWETQYF.

In DNA, the CDR3 is TGTGCCAGCAGCTGGGCCGGGACTAAAAGCACAGATACGCAGTATTTT. It encodes CASSWAGTKSTDTQYF. The chain couples TRBV7-2 to TRBJ2-3, with 7 bases fitting TRBD2. Germline trimming cut 4 bases from V and 0 bases from J; bases unmatched to any gene: 7. Germline V gene sequence: CDR1 SGHTA, CDR2 FQGNSA. The CDR3 extends over 16 amino acids. Using reference TRBV7-2 and TRBJ2-3 for the parts outside the CDR3, the full variable domain is GAGVSQSPSNKVTEKGKDVELRCDPISGHTALYWYRQSLGQGLEFLIYFQGNSAPDKSGLPSDRFSAERTGGSVSTLTIQRTQQEDSAVYLCASSWAGTKSTDTQYFGPGTRLTVL.

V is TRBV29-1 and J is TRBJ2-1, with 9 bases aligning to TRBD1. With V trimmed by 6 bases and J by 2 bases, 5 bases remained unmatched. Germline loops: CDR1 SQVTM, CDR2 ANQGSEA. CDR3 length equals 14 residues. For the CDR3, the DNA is TGCAGCGTGAGACAGGGGGGCCCCTACAATGAGCAGTTCTTC. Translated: CSVRQGGPYNEQFF.

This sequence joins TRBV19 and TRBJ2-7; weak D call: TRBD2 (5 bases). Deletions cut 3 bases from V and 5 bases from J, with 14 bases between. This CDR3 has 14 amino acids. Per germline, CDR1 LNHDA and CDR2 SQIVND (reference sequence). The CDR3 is CASSIRGTPNEQYF. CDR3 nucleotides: TGTGCCAGTAGTATTCGGGGAACGCCTAACGAGCAGTACTTC.

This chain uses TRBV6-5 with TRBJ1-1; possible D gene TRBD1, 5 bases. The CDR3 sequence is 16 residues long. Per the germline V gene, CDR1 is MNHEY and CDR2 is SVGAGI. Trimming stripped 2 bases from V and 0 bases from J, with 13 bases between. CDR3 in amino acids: CASSYGPGDMNTEAFF. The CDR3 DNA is TGTGCCAGCAGTTACGGTCCGGGGGATATGAACACTGAAGCTTTCTTT.

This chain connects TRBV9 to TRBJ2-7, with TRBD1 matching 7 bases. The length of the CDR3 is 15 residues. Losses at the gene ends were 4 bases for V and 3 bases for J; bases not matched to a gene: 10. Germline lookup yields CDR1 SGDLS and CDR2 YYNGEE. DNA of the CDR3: TGTGCCAGCAGCCCGGGGACAGAGTCAATCTACGAGCAGTACTTC. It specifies CASSPGTESIYEQYF.

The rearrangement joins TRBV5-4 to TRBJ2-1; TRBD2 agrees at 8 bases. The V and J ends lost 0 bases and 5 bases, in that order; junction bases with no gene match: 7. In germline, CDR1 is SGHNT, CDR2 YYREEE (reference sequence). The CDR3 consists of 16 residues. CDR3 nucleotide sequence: TGTGCCAGCAGCTTGGATGCGGGAGGAAGGGACAATGAGCAGTTCTTC. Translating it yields CASSLDAGGRDNEQFF.

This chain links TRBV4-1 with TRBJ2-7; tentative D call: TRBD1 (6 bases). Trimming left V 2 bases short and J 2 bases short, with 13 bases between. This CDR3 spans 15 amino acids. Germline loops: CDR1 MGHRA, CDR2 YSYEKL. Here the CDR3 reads CASSQLDRWTYEQYF. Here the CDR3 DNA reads TGCGCCAGCAGCCAACTAGACAGGTGGACCTACGAGCAGTACTTC.

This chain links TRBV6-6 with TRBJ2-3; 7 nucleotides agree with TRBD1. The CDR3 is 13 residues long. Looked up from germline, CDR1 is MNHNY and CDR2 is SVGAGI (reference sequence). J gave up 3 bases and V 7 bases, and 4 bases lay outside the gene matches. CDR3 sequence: CASKSGGTDTQYF. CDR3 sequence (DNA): TGTGCCAGCAAATCAGGGGGTACAGATACGCAGTATTTT.

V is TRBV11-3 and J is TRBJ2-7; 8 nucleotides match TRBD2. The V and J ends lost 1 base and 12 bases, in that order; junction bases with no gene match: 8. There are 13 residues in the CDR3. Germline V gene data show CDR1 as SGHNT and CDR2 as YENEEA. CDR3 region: CASSLGTGGPPYF. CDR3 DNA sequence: TGTGCCAGCAGCTTAGGGACGGGGGGGCCGCCGTACTTC.

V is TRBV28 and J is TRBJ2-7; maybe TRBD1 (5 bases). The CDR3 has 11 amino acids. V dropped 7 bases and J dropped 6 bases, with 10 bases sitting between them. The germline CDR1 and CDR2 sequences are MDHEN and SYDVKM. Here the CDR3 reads CASTGGAEQYF. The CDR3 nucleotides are TGTGCCAGCACGGGTGGGGCCGAGCAGTACTTC.

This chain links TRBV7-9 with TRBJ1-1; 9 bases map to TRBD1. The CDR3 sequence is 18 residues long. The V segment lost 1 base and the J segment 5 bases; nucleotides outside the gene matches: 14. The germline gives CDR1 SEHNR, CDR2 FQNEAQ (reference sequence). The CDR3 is CASSLVAKPGTGRTEAFF. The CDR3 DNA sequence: TGTGCCAGCAGCTTAGTTGCAAAACCTGGGACAGGGAGAACTGAAGCTTTCTTT.

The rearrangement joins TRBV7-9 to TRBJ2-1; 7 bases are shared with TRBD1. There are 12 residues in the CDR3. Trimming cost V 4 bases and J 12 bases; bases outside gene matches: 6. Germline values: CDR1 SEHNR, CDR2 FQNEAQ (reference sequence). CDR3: CASSSDRLWQFF. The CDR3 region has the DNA TGTGCCAGCAGCTCGGACAGGCTATGGCAGTTCTTC.

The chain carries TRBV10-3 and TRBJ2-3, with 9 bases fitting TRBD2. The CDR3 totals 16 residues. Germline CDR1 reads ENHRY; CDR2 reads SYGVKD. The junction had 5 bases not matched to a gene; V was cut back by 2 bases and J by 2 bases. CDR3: CAISEVLAGPTDTQYF. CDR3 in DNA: TGTGCCATCAGTGAGGTCCTAGCGGGACCCACAGATACGCAGTATTTT.

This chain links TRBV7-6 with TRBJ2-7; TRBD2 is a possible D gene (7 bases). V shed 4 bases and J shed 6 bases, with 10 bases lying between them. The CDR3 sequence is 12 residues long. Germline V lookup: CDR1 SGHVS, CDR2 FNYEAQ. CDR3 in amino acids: CASSSGGLEQYF. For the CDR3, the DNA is TGTGCCAGCAGCTCCGGGGGGCTCGAGCAGTACTTC.

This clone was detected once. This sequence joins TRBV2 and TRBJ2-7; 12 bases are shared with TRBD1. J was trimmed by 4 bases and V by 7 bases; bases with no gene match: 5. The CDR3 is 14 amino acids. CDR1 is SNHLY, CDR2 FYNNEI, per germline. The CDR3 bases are TGTGCCAGCATTTGGGGACAGGGGGCATACGAGCAGTACTTC. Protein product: CASIWGQGAYEQYF.

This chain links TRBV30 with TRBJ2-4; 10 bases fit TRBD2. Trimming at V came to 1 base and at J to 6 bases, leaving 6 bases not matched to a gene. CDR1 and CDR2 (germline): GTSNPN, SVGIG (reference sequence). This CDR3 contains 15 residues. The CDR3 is CAWSGAASGRNIQYF. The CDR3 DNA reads TGTGCCTGGAGTGGGGCGGCTAGCGGGAGAAACATTCAGTACTTC. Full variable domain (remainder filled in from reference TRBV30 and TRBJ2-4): SQTIHQWPATLVQPVGSPLSLECTVEGTSNPNLYWYRQAAGRGLQLLFYSVGIGQISSEVPQNLSASRPQDRQFILSSKKLLLSDSGFYLCAWSGAASGRNIQYFGAGTRLSVL.

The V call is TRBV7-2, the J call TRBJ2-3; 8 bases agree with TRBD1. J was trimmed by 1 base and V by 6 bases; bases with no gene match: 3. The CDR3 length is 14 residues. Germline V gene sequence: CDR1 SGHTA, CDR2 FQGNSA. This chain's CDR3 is CASSLDRGTDTQYF. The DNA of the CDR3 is TGTGCCAGCAGTTTGGACAGGGGCACAGATACGCAGTATTTT.